The 19 T cell receptor beta chains below come from one sample, sequenced in a study. Tregs were sorted as CD4+CD25+CD127-/low cells. Amplification of TRBV12-4/TRBJ1-2 clonotypes used adaptor-ligated barcode primers. MiXCR was run by TCRdb on the multiplex PCR reads, yielding one entry per CDR3 protein. The sample shows about 830 distinct CDR3 sequences, 15% to 20% of them seen only once. Sequenced: Tregs sorted from blood. Receptors were obtained from a female donor with breast cancer.

This clonotype rates as large. The genes are TRBV12-3 or TRBV12-4 and TRBJ1-2; no definite D call. The CDR3 length is 12 residues. V lost 1 base and J lost 5, with 5 bases in between. The CDR3 bases are TGTGCCAGCAGTTTAGGCAGTTATGGCTACACCTTC. As protein: CASSLGSYGYTF.

The chain combines TRBV12-3 or TRBV12-4 with TRBJ1-2; TRBD1 aligns across 8 bases. V gave up 6 bases and J gave up 4 bases; unmatched junction bases: 7. The CDR3 is made up of 14 amino acids. In nucleotides, the CDR3 is TGTGCCAGCAGCTTGGACAGGGTGAGCTATGGCTACACCTTC. It codes for CASSLDRVSYGYTF.

The J gene is TRBJ1-2, the V gene TRBV12-3 or TRBV12-4; maybe TRBD1 (6 bases). The CDR3 runs to 14 residues. Trimming took 5 bases from V and 8 from J, leaving 18 bases between them. Here the CDR3 DNA reads TGTGCCAGCAGTCCAATCCTAAACAGGGACGGCTACACCTTC. Translation gives CASSPILNRDGYTF.

This clonotype qualifies as medium-sized (0.01 to 0.1%). The V call is TRBV12-3 or TRBV12-4, the J call TRBJ1-2; D might be TRBD1 (6 bases). The CDR3 contains 13 residues. Trimming took 6 bases from V and 8 from J, leaving 16 bases between them. CDR3 loop: CASRKTQGTGYTF. The CDR3 nucleotides read TGTGCCAGCAGGAAAACTCAGGGGACGGGCTACACCTTC.

The chain combines TRBV12-3 or TRBV12-4 with TRBJ1-2; D call uncertain. Trimming removed 1 base from V and 3 bases from J, with 9 bases in between. The CDR3 has 14 residues. Written as DNA, the CDR3 is TGTGCCAGCAGTTTAGTAAGGGCTTACTATGGCTACACCTTC. Its protein is CASSLVRAYYGYTF.

This chain links TRBV12-3 or TRBV12-4 with TRBJ1-2; the D is unclear. The V end was cut by 1 base, the J end by 4 bases, with 7 bases between. The CDR3 covers 13 residues. CDR3 sequence: CASSLEQTYGYTF. CDR3 DNA sequence: TGTGCCAGCAGTTTAGAACAGACCTATGGCTACACCTTC.

In its sample, this clonotype was seen many times. The chain recombines TRBV12-3 or TRBV12-4 with TRBJ1-2; tentative D call: TRBD1 (5 bases). The CDR3 length is 14 residues. Trimming took 5 bases from V and 1 from J, leaving 11 bases between them. The CDR3 reads CASSQLRGNYGYTF. The CDR3 nucleotides read TGTGCCAGCAGTCAACTGAGGGGTAACTATGGCTACACCTTC.

This clonotype showed up many times. This chain joins TRBV12-3 or TRBV12-4 and TRBJ1-2, with D uncertain. The CDR3 contains 13 residues. The germline V and J ends were trimmed by 8 bases and 8 bases, with 18 bases remaining between them. The CDR3, as DNA: TGTGCCAGCGGCAGAGGGATCCTTATCGGCTACACCTTC. It translates to CASGRGILIGYTF.

Sample share makes this clonotype medium-sized (0.01 to 0.1%). The rearrangement links TRBV12-3 or TRBV12-4 to TRBJ1-2, with 8 bases matching TRBD1. The junction had 2 bases not matched to a gene; V was cut back by 4 bases and J by 4 bases. CDR3 length: 13 amino acids. CDR3 protein: CASSSGQGYGYTF. CDR3 coding DNA: TGTGCCAGCAGTTCCGGACAGGGCTATGGCTACACCTTC.

The chain uses TRBV12-3 or TRBV12-4 and TRBJ1-2, with TRBD1 identical over 7 bases. CDR3 length: 13 amino acids. Losses at the gene ends were 5 bases for V and 5 bases for J; bases not matched to a gene: 5. The CDR3 bases are TGTGCCAGCAGTAGCGGGACAGAATATGGCTACACCTTC. Protein: CASSSGTEYGYTF.

Within the sample, this clonotype is medium-sized (0.01 to 0.1%). The gene calls are TRBV12-3 or TRBV12-4 and TRBJ1-2; 7 nucleotides align to TRBD1. The CDR3 is 12 amino acids. The ends lost 5 bases at V and 8 bases at J; junction bases unmatched: 5. The CDR3 coding sequence is TGTGCCAGCAGTCTGGGACAGAGGGGCTACACCTTC. Protein product: CASSLGQRGYTF.

This clonotype is classed as medium-sized. J is TRBJ1-2 and V is TRBV12-3 or TRBV12-4; D uncertain. CDR3 length equals 14 residues. V lost 4 bases to trimming and J lost 1 base, with 10 bases between them. The CDR3: CASSSGFGNYGYTF. Here the CDR3 DNA reads TGTGCCAGCAGTTCGGGGTTTGGTAACTATGGCTACACCTTC.

The chain uses TRBV12-3 or TRBV12-4 and TRBJ1-2; 7 bases line up with TRBD1. Trimming removed 2 bases from V and 2 bases from J; junction bases left unmatched: 8. This CDR3 region has 16 residues. This CDR3 is CASSLYLAGQNYGYTF. The CDR3 DNA sequence: TGTGCCAGCAGTTTATACTTGGCGGGACAGAACTATGGCTACACCTTC.

By share, this clonotype counts as medium-sized (0.01 to 0.1%). The rearrangement links TRBV12-3 or TRBV12-4 to TRBJ1-2; D not resolved. Between the trimmed V and J ends, which lost 0 bases and 8 bases, there was a span of 13 bases. This CDR3 region has 14 residues. The CDR3, as DNA: TGTGCCAGCAGTTTAGCGGGTGGGTTCCACGGCTACACCTTC. This encodes CASSLAGGFHGYTF.

This clonotype has just a few counts. The V call is TRBV12-3 or TRBV12-4, the J call TRBJ1-2, with TRBD1 matching 9 bases. The CDR3 sequence is 16 residues long. V lost 4 bases to trimming and J lost 3 bases; unmatched junction nucleotides: 9. For the CDR3, the DNA is TGTGCCAGCAGTTACGCCGGGACAGGGCTGCACTATGGCTACACCTTC. Protein: CASSYAGTGLHYGYTF.

In its sample, this clonotype is large. The V and J genes are TRBV12-3 or TRBV12-4 and TRBJ1-2; TRBD1 matches at 7 bases. This CDR3 contains 14 residues. J was trimmed by 7 bases and V by 6 bases; bases with no gene match: 11. The CDR3 sequence is CASSRLRDSSGYTF. For the CDR3, the DNA is TGTGCCAGCAGCCGCCTCCGGGACAGCTCTGGCTACACCTTC.

A few counts support this clonotype. The J gene is TRBJ1-2, the V gene TRBV12-3 or TRBV12-4; 7 bases fit TRBD1. Germline trimming cut 3 bases from V and 6 bases from J; bases unmatched to any gene: 7. The CDR3 is 14 residues long. The CDR3 DNA reads as TGTGCCAGCAGTTTGGCCGGGACAGTTAATGGCTACACCTTC. As protein: CASSLAGTVNGYTF.

This clonotype was found a few times. It may be a read error: a sequence one base away is much more abundant. CDR3 region: CASSNSNYDYTF. The CDR3 nucleotides read TGTGCCAGCAGTAACAGCAACTATGACTACACCTTC. The gene calls are TRBV12-3 or TRBV12-4 and TRBJ1-2, with D hard to call. There are 12 residues in the CDR3.

This clonotype is labeled as medium-sized (0.01 to 0.1%). The germline gene is not matched at one end of the junction; a read error may be the cause. The gene calls are TRBV12-3 or TRBV12-4 and TRBJ1-2, with 9 bases aligning to TRBD1. The CDR3 extends over 13 amino acids. CDR3 nucleotide sequence: TGTGCCAGCAGTCCCGGACAGGGGCCCCGTACAGCCTTC. This encodes CASSPGQGPRTAF.